This T cell receptor beta chain stems from a study of shared clonotypes between healthy human individuals. Study-level background: The cohort comprised a couple of women and a few men. Their ages spanned 18 to 49 years. Findings of the study overall: On the whole, naive subsets had larger estimated richness than memory subsets had. Clonotypes not shared had lower generation probabilities than those common to all four donors.

This table comes from immunoSEQ multiplex PCR, and its TCRdb copy is limited to in-frame clones, with some not included. The sample has about 510,000 clones; almost 97% are singletons. This CDR3 has 18 amino acids. Germline V gives CDR1 MNHNS, CDR2 SASEGT. J was trimmed by 2 bases and V by 2 bases; bases with no gene match: 8. As concerns this clone: Its antigen remains unidentified.

V is TRBV6-1 and J is TRBJ2-6, with 8 nucleotides matching TRBD1. This receptor was obtained from a woman in her 30s in good health. Sequencing used naive CD4+ T cells sorted from blood. Described subset: CD45RA+ positively selected. The CDR3 loop reads CASSEPQGALTGANVLTF. The CDR3 DNA sequence: TGTGCCAGCAGTGAACCTCAGGGGGCGCTCACTGGGGCCAACGTCCTGACTTTC.